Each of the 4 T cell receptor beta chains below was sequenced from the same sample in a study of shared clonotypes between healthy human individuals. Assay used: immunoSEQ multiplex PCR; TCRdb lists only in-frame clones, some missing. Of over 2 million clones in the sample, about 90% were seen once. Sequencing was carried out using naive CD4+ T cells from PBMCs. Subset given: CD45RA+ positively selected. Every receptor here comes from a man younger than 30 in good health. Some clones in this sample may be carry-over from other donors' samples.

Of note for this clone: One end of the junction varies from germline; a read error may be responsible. The CDR3 nucleotides read TGTGCCAGCAGCACGAGAGGGGGACAGGCCTACTTC. This encodes CASSTRGGQAYF. This chain links TRBV7-3 with TRBJ1-2; 8 bases match TRBD1. CDR1 and CDR2 from the germline V gene are SGHTA and FQGTGA. The CDR3 has 12 residues.

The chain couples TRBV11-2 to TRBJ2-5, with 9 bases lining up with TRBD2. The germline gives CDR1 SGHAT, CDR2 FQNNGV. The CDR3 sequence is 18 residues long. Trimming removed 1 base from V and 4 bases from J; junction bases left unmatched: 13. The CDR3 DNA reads TGTGCCAGCAGCTTAGTGGGACTAGCTAAGTCAACCGGAGAGACCCAGTACTTC. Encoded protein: CASSLVGLAKSTGETQYF.

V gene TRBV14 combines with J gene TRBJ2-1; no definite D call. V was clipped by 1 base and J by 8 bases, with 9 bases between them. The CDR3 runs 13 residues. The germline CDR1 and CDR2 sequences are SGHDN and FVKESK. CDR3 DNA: TGTGCCAGCAGCCAAGTCTCCTTCGATGAGCAGTTCTTC. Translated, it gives CASSQVSFDEQFF.

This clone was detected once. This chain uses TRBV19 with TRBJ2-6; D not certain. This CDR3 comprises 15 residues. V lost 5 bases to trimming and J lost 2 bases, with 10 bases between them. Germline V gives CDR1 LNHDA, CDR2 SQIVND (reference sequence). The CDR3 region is CASSVKAPGANVLTF. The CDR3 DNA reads TGTGCCAGTAGTGTCAAGGCCCCTGGGGCCAACGTCCTGACTTTC.